This TCR beta chain was found in a study of T cell responses to AZD1222 COVID-19 vaccine (dated by TCRdb to about 2021). In terms of the full investigation: AZD1222 recipients with second doses at about 4 weeks or about 12 weeks were pooled, because spike-specific TCR depth and breadth did not differ between schedules. TCR sequencing covered 230 to 250 trial participants: some 210 given two doses of AZD1222 and about 26 given two doses of MenACWY control vaccine. Trial participants were enrolled by age into 18-55, 56-69 and 70-plus year subgroups, with roughly 150, 30 and 60 TCR-sequenced participants respectively. General conclusions and limits of the study: Conclusions about previously exposed vaccinees were limited because only six AZD1222 recipients were SARS-CoV-2 seropositive at baseline. The 56-69-year group was small, and its depth increase did not reach significance, likely because of low power. Because no day 14 peak-response samples were available, the repertoires could be characterized only after the peak T cell response. Participants were mostly white British, with more females than males. The authors suggested clonal diversity may have been underestimated. CD4 TCRs associated with the vaccine covered the entire spike protein, and the dominant responses were in regions 160-218 and 743-854. After two AZD1222 doses, both the breadth and the depth of spike-specific TCRs were significantly higher than at day 0 and than in MenACWY recipients. Reportedly, almost half of the unique spike-specific TCRs recognized epitopes lying outside the regions that are mutated in the B.1.351 and B.1.1.7 variants.

The CDR3 regions of human TCRbeta chains were analyzed by immunosequencing. The authors processed their data as follows. TCRs in the repertoires were matched against a reference library of SARS-CoV-2-specific TCRs that had been generated with the MIRA antigen-specificity platform. Breadth was defined as the fraction of unique TCRs that were SARS-CoV-2-associated, and depth was defined as the fraction of total T cells that were SARS-CoV-2-associated. Using the MIRA data, each spike-specific TCR was assigned both to the spike region to which the TCR was reactive and to a CD4 or CD8 class. Log10-transformed breadth and depth values were compared by one-way ANOVA with Sidak's multiple comparisons tests. This immuneACCESS table, as held by TCRdb, lists in-frame sequences with V and J called but not all clones. Of the missing ones, under half trace to an unresolved V gene in checked studies; the others have no known cause. V and J calls and clone size are as listed in that table; D and trimming were resolved from the DNA. Here the sample has over 85,000 clones; approximately 90% occur a single time. The ten largest clones capture 1.6% of the sample.

The sample's time point label is to be understood as: baseline before first vaccination. Vaccinee samples came from UK trials COV001 and COV002, including a single-blind randomized controlled phase 2/3 trial of AZD1222 (ChAdOx1 nCoV-19) in healthy adults. For TCRbeta chain sequencing, PBMC samples from trial participants were taken at day 0 and at day 28 after the second dose. A word on this clone: There is no known antigen for this receptor. The input lacks base qualities; no much larger clone sits a single base away.

At the junction V is shortened by 8 bases and J by 4 bases; bases outside the gene matches: 6. The CDR3 runs 13 residues from the cysteine to the phenylalanine. The kept DNA is CDR3 alone, 39 bases in frame from the first base. For CDR1 and CDR2, the germline V gene lists MDHEN and SYDVKM. The source was peripheral blood, collected on day 0 of AZD1222 vaccination. Recombination joined TRBV28 with TRBJ2-5, with 8 bases matching TRBD2. This clonotype was obtained from an adult in good health. The CDR3 has the sequence CASGVAGPETQYF. At the DNA level, the sequence is TGTGCCAGCGGGGTAGCGGGACCAGAGACCCAGTACTTC.